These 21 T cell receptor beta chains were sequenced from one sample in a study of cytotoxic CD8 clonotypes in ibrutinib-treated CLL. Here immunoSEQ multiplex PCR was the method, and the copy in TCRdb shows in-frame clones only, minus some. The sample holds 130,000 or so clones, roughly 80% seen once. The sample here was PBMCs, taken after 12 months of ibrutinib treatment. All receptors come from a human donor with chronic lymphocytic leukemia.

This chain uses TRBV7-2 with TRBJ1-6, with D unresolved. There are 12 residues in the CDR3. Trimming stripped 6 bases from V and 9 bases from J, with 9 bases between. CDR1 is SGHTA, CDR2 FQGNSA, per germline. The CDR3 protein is CASRGPPSPLHF. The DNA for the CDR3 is TGTGCCAGCAGAGGGCCGCCTTCACCCCTCCACTTT.

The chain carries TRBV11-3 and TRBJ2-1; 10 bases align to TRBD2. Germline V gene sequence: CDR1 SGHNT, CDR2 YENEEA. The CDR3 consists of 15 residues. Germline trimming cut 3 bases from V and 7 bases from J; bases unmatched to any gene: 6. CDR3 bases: TGTGCCAGCAGCTTCGGGCTAGCGGGAGTAAATGAGCAGTTCTTC. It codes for CASSFGLAGVNEQFF. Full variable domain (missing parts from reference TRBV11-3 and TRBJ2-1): EAGVVQSPRYKIIEKKQPVAFWCNPISGHNTLYWYLQNLGQGPELLIRYENEEAVDDSQLPKDRFSAERLKGVDSTLKIQPAELGDSAVYLCASSFGLAGVNEQFFGPGTRLTVL.

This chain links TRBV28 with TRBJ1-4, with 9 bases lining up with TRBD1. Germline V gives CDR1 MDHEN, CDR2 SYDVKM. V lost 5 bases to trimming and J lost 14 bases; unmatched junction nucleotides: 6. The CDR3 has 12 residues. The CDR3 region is CASSVRDRALFF. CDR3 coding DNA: TGTGCCAGCAGTGTCCGGGACAGGGCCCTGTTTTTT.

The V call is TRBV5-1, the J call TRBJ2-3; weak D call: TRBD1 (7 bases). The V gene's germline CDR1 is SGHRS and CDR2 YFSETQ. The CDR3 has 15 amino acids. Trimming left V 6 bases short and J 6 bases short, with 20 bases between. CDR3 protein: CASTSQGGGIDTQYF. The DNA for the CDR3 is TGCGCCAGCACGTCTCAGGGGGGCGGGATTGATACGCAGTATTTT.

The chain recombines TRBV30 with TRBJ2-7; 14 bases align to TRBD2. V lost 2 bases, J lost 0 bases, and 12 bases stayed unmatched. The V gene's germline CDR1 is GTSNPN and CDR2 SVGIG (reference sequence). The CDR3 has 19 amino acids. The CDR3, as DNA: TGTGCCTGGAGTCCGAACCAGGGACTAGCGGGGGCGAGCTCCTACGAGCAGTACTTC. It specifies CAWSPNQGLAGASSYEQYF.

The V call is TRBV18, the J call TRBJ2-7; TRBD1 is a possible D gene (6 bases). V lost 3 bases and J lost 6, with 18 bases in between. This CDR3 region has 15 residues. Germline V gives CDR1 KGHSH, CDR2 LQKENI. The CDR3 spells CASSPQGRTVFEQYF. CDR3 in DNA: TGTGCCAGCTCACCTCAGGGGCGCACGGTCTTCGAGCAGTACTTC.

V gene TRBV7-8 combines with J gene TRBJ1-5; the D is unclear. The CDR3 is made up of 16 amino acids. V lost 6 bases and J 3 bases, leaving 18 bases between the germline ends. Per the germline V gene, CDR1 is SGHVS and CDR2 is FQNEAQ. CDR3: CASSRLRTTDNQPQHF. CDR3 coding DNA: TGTGCCAGCAGTCGACTACGTACGACGGACAATCAGCCCCAGCATTTT. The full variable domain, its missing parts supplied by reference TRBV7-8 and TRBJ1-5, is GAGVSQSPRYKVAKRGQDVALRCDPISGHVSLFWYQQALGQGPEFLTYFQNEAQLDKSGLPSDRFFAERPEGSVSTLKIQRTQQEDSAVYLCASSRLRTTDNQPQHFGDGTRLSIL.

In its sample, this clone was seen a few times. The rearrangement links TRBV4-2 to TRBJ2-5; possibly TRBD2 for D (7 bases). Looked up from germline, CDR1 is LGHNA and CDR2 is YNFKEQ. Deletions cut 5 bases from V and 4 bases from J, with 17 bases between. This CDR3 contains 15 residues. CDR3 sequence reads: CASSGGGSPAETQYF. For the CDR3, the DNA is TGTGCCAGCAGCGGGGGGGGCAGTCCGGCAGAGACCCAGTACTTC.

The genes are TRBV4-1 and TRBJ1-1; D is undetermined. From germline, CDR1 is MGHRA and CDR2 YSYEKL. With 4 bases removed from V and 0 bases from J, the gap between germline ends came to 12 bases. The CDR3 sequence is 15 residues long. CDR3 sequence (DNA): TGCGCCAGCAGCCTCAGAGACGGATTGAACACTGAAGCTTTCTTT. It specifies CASSLRDGLNTEAFF.

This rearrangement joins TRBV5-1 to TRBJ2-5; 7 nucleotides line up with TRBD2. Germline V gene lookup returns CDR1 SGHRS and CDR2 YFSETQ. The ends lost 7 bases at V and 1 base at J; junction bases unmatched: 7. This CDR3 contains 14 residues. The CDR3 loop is CASHTGGFQETQYF. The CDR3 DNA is TGCGCCAGCCATACGGGGGGTTTCCAAGAGACCCAGTACTTC.

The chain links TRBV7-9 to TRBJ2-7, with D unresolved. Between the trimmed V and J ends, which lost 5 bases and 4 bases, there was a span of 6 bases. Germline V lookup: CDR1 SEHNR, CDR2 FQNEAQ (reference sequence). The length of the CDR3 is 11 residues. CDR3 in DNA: TGTGCCAGCAGCCTAAAGTACGAGCAGTACTTC. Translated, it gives CASSLKYEQYF. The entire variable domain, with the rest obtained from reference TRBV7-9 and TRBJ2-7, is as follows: DTGVSQNPRHKITKRGQNVTFRCDPISEHNRLYWYRQTLGQGPEFLTYFQNEAQLEKSRLLSDRFSAERPKGSFSTLEIQRTEQGDSAMYLCASSLKYEQYFGPGTRLTVT.

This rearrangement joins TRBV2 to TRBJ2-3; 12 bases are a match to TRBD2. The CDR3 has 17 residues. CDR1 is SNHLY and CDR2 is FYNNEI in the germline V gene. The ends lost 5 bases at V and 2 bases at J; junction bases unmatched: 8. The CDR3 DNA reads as TGTGCCAGCAGTTTCACTAGCGGGAGGTCCTACACAGATACGCAGTATTTT. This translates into CASSFTSGRSYTDTQYF. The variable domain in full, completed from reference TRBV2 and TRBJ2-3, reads EPEVTQTPSHQVTQMGQEVILRCVPISNHLYFYWYRQILGQKVEFLVSFYNNEISEKSEIFDDQFSVERPDGSNFTLKIRSTKLEDSAMYFCASSFTSGRSYTDTQYFGPGTRLTVL.

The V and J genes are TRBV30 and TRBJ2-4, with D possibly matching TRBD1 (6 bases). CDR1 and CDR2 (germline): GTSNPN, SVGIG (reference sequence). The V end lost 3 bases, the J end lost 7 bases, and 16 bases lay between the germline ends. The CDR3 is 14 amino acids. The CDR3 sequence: CAWSSDSLVNIQYF. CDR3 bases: TGTGCCTGGAGCTCGGACAGCCTGGTGAACATTCAGTACTTC.

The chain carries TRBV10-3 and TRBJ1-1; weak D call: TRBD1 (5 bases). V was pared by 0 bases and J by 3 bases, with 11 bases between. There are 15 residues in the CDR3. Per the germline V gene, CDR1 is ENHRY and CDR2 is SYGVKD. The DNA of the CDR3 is TGTGCCATCAGTGAGTCAGGGGTTAGGGACACTGAAGCTTTCTTT. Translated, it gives CAISESGVRDTEAFF.

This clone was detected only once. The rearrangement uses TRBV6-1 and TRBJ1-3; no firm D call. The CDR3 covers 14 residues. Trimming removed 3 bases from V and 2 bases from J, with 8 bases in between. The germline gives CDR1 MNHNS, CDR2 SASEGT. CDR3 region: CASSDPRTGNTIYF. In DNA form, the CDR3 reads TGTGCCAGCAGTGACCCAAGAACTGGAAACACCATATATTTT.

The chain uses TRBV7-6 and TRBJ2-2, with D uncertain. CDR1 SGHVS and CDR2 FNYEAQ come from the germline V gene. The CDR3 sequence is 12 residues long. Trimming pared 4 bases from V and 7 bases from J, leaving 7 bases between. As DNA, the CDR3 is TGTGCCAGCAGCTCTTATTTCGGGGAGCTGTTTTTT. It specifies CASSSYFGELFF.

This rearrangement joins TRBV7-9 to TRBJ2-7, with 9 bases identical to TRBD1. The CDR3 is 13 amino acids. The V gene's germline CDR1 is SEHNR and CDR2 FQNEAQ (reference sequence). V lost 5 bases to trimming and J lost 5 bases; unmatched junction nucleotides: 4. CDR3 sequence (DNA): TGTGCCAGCAGCACAGGGGGCGTAGACGAGCAGTACTTC. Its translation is CASSTGGVDEQYF.

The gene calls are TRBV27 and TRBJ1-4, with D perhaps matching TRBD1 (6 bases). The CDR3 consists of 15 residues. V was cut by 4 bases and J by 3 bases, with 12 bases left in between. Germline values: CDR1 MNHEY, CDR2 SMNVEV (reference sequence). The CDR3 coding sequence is TGTGCCAGCAGTTCCGGACAGAGGTCTAATGAAAAACTGTTTTTT. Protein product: CASSSGQRSNEKLFF. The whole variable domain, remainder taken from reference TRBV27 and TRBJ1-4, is EAQVTQNPRYLITVTGKKLTVTCSQNMNHEYMSWYRQDPGLGLRQIYYSMNVEVTDKGDVPEGYKVSRKEKRNFPLILESPSPNQTSLYFCASSSGQRSNEKLFFGSGTQLSVL.

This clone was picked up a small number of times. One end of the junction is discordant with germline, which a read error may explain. The CDR3 nucleotides are TGTGCCAGCAGTTACTCCCACGAGCAGTACTTC. Its translation is CASSYSHEQYF. The chain couples TRBV6-5 to TRBJ2-7; D is undetermined. This CDR3 is 11 amino acids long. From germline, CDR1 is MNHEY and CDR2 SVGAGI.

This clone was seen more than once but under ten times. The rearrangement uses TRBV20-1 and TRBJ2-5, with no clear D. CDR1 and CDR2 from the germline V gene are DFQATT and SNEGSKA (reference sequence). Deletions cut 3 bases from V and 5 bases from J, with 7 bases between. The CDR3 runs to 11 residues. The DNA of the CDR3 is TGCAGTGCTAGTCATTCCGAGACCCAGTACTTC. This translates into CSASHSETQYF.

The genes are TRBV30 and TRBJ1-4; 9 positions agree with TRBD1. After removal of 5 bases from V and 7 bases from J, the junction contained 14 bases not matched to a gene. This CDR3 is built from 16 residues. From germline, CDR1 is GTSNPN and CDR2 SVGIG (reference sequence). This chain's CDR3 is CAWQPPGTGHPEKLFF. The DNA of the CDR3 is TGTGCCTGGCAGCCTCCTGGGACAGGGCATCCTGAAAAACTGTTTTTT.